This TCR beta chain was documented in a study of T cell responses to AZD1222 COVID-19 vaccine. Study-wide context: Combined were second doses at about 4 or about 12 weeks.

Study results and caveats: Nearly half of unique spike-specific TCRs reportedly avoided B.1.351 and B.1.1.7 mutated regions. AZD1222 recipients seropositive at baseline numbered only five to seven. Spike was spanned by vaccine-associated CD4 TCRs, with dominance at 160-218 and 743-854.

In regard to this clone: As yet, its antigen is unknown.

Sequencing was performed with immunoSEQ multiplex PCR; in TCRdb, only in-frame clones are kept and a portion is missing. The profile shows tens of thousands of clones, 70% to 90% of them singletons. This receptor was taken from an adult in good health. Source: peripheral blood, taken on day 0 of AZD1222 vaccination.

DNA for the CDR3: TGTGCCAGCAGCGCCCCACGGGACAGGGAAAACACCGGGGAGCTGTTTTTT. As protein: CASSAPRDRENTGELFF. V gene TRBV9 combines with J gene TRBJ2-2, with 9 positions matching TRBD1. Germline CDR1 and CDR2: SGDLS and YYNGEE. This CDR3 region has 17 residues. V lost 3 bases, J lost 2 bases, and 8 bases stayed unmatched.